These T cell receptor beta chains were read from a single sample in a study of identical twins. MiXCR, run by TCRdb on the 5' RACE reads, gives a single entry per CDR3 protein. The table has 600,000 to 850,000 distinct CDR3 sequences, about 20% seen once. Another study also made use of these data, one on T cells expressing NK-cell markers.

Material: PBMCs. The receptors were gathered from a woman between 18 and 30 years old in good health. Each CDR3 is given with its conserved first and last residue. Fields, in order: D gene, V gene, J gene, clone size, CDR3 protein, CDR3 DNA. D genes are given only for firm matches. Clone size is stated in some rows and not others, as once, few, many or a class when expanded.

>-|TRBV10-3|TRBJ1-1|few
CAISESIGGLNTEAFF
TGTGCCATCAGTGAGTCGATCGGAGGCCTGAACACTGAAGCTTTCTTT
>-|TRBV12-3/TRBV12-4|TRBJ1-4|few
CASRTREGEKLFF
TGTGCCAGCCGTACCAGGGAGGGGGAAAAACTGTTTTTT
>-|TRBV20-1|TRBJ1-4|few
CSVTAGTGNEKLFF
TGCAGCGTAACGGCCGGGACCGGGAACGAAAAACTGTTTTTT
>-|TRBV29-1|TRBJ2-1|many
CSARRALGNEQFF
TGCAGCGCACGCCGGGCCCTTGGGAATGAGCAGTTCTTC
>-|TRBV20-1|TRBJ2-5|few
CSASDPGPETQYF
TGCAGTGCTAGTGATCCAGGACCGGAGACCCAGTACTTC
>TRBD2|TRBV12-3/TRBV12-4|TRBJ2-3|-
CASSPSLAGGGDTQYF
TGTGCCAGCAGTCCCTCACTAGCGGGGGGGGGAGATACGCAGTATTTT
>-|TRBV9|TRBJ2-2|few
CASRDSPNTGELFF
TGTGCCAGCAGGGACTCGCCGAACACCGGGGAGCTGTTTTTT
>-|TRBV27|TRBJ1-5|-
CASRGGTGYSNQPQHF
TGTGCCAGCAGGGGTGGGACGGGCTATAGCAATCAGCCCCAGCATTTT
>TRBD1|TRBV30|TRBJ1-5|-
CAWAGQPNQPQHF
TGTGCCTGGGCGGGACAGCCTAATCAGCCCCAGCATTTT
>-|TRBV5-1|TRBJ2-3|few
CASSLEFGRTDTQYF
TGCGCCAGCAGCTTGGAGTTCGGACGCACAGATACGCAGTATTTT
>-|TRBV12-3/TRBV12-4|TRBJ1-2|few
CASSRNRGRGYTF
TGTGCCAGCAGCCGAAACCGGGGGAGGGGCTACACCTTC
>TRBD2|TRBV10-3|TRBJ2-1|many
CAISSTSGPYNEQFF
TGTGCCATCAGTTCTACTAGCGGCCCCTACAATGAGCAGTTCTTC
>TRBD1|TRBV7-7|TRBJ2-3|-
CASSLGGLSNTQYF
TGTGCTAGCAGCTTAGGGGGCCTCAGTAATACGCAGTATTTT
>-|TRBV20-1|TRBJ1-2|-
CSARGPRQNYGYTF
TGCAGTGCCAGGGGACCCAGACAAAACTATGGCTACACCTTC
>-|TRBV7-2|TRBJ2-4|-
CASSYPTLAKNIQYF
TGTGCCAGCAGTTATCCCACCCTAGCCAAAAACATTCAGTACTTC
>-|TRBV4-3|TRBJ1-5|-
CASSQDLAGRGQPQHF
TGCGCCAGCAGCCAAGATCTCGCAGGGAGGGGTCAGCCCCAGCATTTT
>-|TRBV7-9|TRBJ2-3|-
CASTPVSPGDTQYF
TGTGCCAGCACCCCGGTATCACCGGGGGATACGCAGTATTTT
>TRBD2|TRBV12-3/TRBV12-4|TRBJ2-7|few
CASSQRSGSRFYEQYF
TGTGCCAGCAGCCAAAGGAGCGGGAGTCGATTCTACGAGCAGTACTTC
>-|TRBV6-1|TRBJ2-7|few
CASSQYTNPYEQYF
TGTGCCAGCAGCCAGTACACAAACCCCTACGAGCAGTACTTC
>-|TRBV6-5|TRBJ2-4|-
CASSYSRGGALAKNIQYF
TGTGCCAGCAGTTACTCCCGAGGGGGGGCCCTAGCCAAAAACATTCAGTACTTC
>-|TRBV6-2/TRBV6-3|TRBJ1-1|-
CASKEGNTEAFF
TGTGCCAGCAAGGAGGGGAACACTGAAGCTTTCTTT
>-|TRBV27|TRBJ1-3|-
CASSLNRRSGNTIYF
TGTGCCAGCAGTTTAAACCGACGCTCTGGAAACACCATATATTTT